Detailed here is one TCR beta chain. This record comes from a study of blood T cell repertoires in COVID-19. V dropped 3 bases and J dropped 6; count of bases not matched to a gene: 13. This CDR3 has 17 amino acids. CDR1 is SEHNR and CDR2 is FQNEAQ in the germline V gene (reference sequence). Here immunoSEQ multiplex PCR was the method, and the copy in TCRdb shows in-frame clones only, minus some. Of nearly 50,000 clones detected, roughly 84% appear once; the ten largest clones hold 14%. Sequencing input: peripheral blood. The chain carries TRBV7-9 and TRBJ2-7; 11 nucleotides match TRBD2. This clonotype originated in a human donor in a cohort sampled during active COVID-19. The CDR3 sequence is CASSLGSGRATFSEQYF. CDR3 bases: TGTGCCAGCAGCTTGGGTAGCGGGAGGGCCACGTTTAGCGAGCAGTACTTC.